This T cell receptor (beta chain) was identified in a study of blood T cell repertoires in COVID-19. Original data processing: Estimates of nucleated cell counts were drawn from the amplification of reference gene primers. This table comes from immunoSEQ multiplex PCR, and its TCRdb copy is limited to in-frame clones, with some not included. V, J and clone size are taken as reported in that table, and D and trimming were inferred from the DNA itself. Here the sample spans about 250,000 clones, 87% being singletons. The CDR3 totals 13 residues. Trimming cost V 6 bases and J 3 bases, with 11 bases left between them. Looked up from germline, CDR1 is SGHTA and CDR2 is FQGNSA.

This receptor was identified in a man younger than 35 with active or convalescent COVID-19. The chain has TRBV7-2 and TRBJ1-1; tentative D call: TRBD1 (5 bases). Sequencing was performed on peripheral blood. The CDR3 DNA is TGTGCCAGCAGAAGCGACAGACACACTGAAGCTTTCTTT. Translated, it gives CASRSDRHTEAFF.